The 29 T cell receptor beta chains in this list originate from one sample, sequenced in a study of T cells after yellow fever vaccination. MiXCR, applied by TCRdb to the 5' RACE reads, yields one record per CDR3 protein. The table shows a few hundred thousand distinct CDR3 sequences, with around 3.9% occurring only once. The sequenced sample was PBMCs, obtained on the day of the yellow fever booster vaccination. All receptors come from a man between 18 and 35 years old who received the YFV17D yellow fever vaccine.

The table lists this clonotype with many counts. CDR3 region: CASSPRRGQADTQYF. CDR3 DNA: TGTGCCAGCTCACCTCGGCGGGGGCAGGCGGATACGCAGTATTTT. This chain links TRBV18 with TRBJ2-3; possibly TRBD2 for D (7 bases). The CDR3 covers 15 residues. Germline V gives CDR1 KGHSH, CDR2 LQKENI. V was shortened by 3 bases and J by 6 bases, with 16 bases between the two germline ends. Full variable domain (missing parts from reference TRBV18 and TRBJ2-3): NAGVMQNPRHLVRRRGQEARLRCSPMKGHSHVYWYRQLPEEGLKFMVYLQKENIIDESGMPKERFSAEFPKEGPSILRIQQVVRGDSAAYFCASSPRRGQADTQYFGPGTRLTVL.

The chain carries TRBV20-1 and TRBJ1-4; D is undetermined. Looked up from germline, CDR1 is DFQATT and CDR2 is SNEGSKA (reference sequence). V was cut by 3 bases and J by 4 bases, with 9 bases left in between. The CDR3 runs to 13 residues. CDR3 loop: CSASRPDNEKLFF. The CDR3 nucleotides read TGCAGTGCTAGCAGGCCCGATAATGAAAAACTGTTTTTT.

The chain has TRBV7-9 and TRBJ1-1; D uncertain. V lost 5 bases and J 1 base, leaving 8 bases between the germline ends. This CDR3 comprises 13 residues. Germline V gene data show CDR1 as SEHNR and CDR2 as FQNEAQ (reference sequence). The chain's CDR3 is CASSAPGNTEAFF. CDR3 DNA: TGTGCCAGCAGCGCACCAGGGAACACTGAAGCTTTCTTT.

This clonotype occurred a few times. V usage is TRBV7-2 and J usage is TRBJ2-7; a weak D match, TRBD2 (5 bases). This CDR3 has 14 amino acids. The germline CDR1 and CDR2 sequences are SGHTA and FQGNSA. Trimming took off 3 bases at V and 0 bases at J, with 9 bases between the two ends. The CDR3 DNA reads as TGTGCCAGCAGCTTCTACGGGGACTCCTACGAGCAGTACTTC. This gives the protein CASSFYGDSYEQYF.

This clonotype was picked up many times. The chain employs TRBV3-1 and TRBJ2-2; a weak D match, TRBD1 (5 bases). The CDR3 is made up of 15 amino acids. Trimming left V 3 bases short and J 5 bases short, with 13 bases between. Germline V gene sequence: CDR1 LGHDT, CDR2 YNNKEL (reference sequence). The CDR3 DNA sequence: TGTGCCAGCAGCCATCGTGGACACCCGACCGGGGAGCTGTTTTTT. Residues: CASSHRGHPTGELFF.

This clonotype was counted many times. The chain joins TRBV21-1 to TRBJ2-7; TRBD1 is taken as the D call from the table, unchecked against the DNA. TRBV21-1 is designated a pseudogene. This CDR3 spans 17 amino acids. The CDR3 sequence: CASSKAGVRYSRGEQYV. The CDR3 bases are TGTGCCAGCAGCAAAGCGGGTGTCAGATACTCACGGGGGGAGCAGTACGTC.

The table lists this clonotype with many counts. The chain has TRBV5-1 and TRBJ2-3, with TRBD1 identical over 9 bases. The J segment lost 2 bases and the V segment lost 2 bases, leaving 3 bases of the junction unmatched. The length of the CDR3 is 15 residues. Germline V gives CDR1 SGHRS, CDR2 YFSETQ. CDR3: CASSFRDRDTDTQYF. The DNA for the CDR3 is TGCGCCAGCAGCTTCCGGGACAGGGACACAGATACGCAGTATTTT.

This clonotype was recorded at least ten times. CDR3 residues: CSAGAGRIDTQYF. CDR3 sequence (DNA): TGCAGTGCTGGGGCAGGGAGGATAGATACGCAGTATTTT. The chain links TRBV20-1 to TRBJ2-3, with D perhaps matching TRBD2 (6 bases). The CDR3 is 13 amino acids. The V gene lost 5 bases and the J gene lost 5 bases, with 14 bases spanning the gap. The germline CDR1 and CDR2 sequences are DFQATT and SNEGSKA (reference sequence).

This clonotype was recorded a few times. The rearrangement joins TRBV7-2 to TRBJ1-5, with 7 bases fitting TRBD1. Losses at the gene ends were 1 base for V and 6 bases for J; bases not matched to a gene: 6. CDR1 is SGHTA and CDR2 is FQGNSA in the germline V gene. This CDR3 is built from 15 residues. The CDR3 here is CASSLVEGAGQPQHF. As DNA, the CDR3 is TGTGCCAGCAGCTTAGTCGAGGGGGCCGGTCAGCCCCAGCATTTT.

This clonotype has only a few counts. The V and J genes are TRBV15 and TRBJ1-2; D not resolved. The germline V gene encodes CDR1 LNHNV and CDR2 YYDKDF (reference sequence). V shed 4 bases and J shed 3 bases, with 9 bases lying between them. The CDR3 sequence is 13 residues long. The DNA for the CDR3 is TGTGCCACCAGCACAGATCTTCACTATGGCTACACCTTC. Protein: CATSTDLHYGYTF. The full variable domain, rest sourced from reference TRBV15 and TRBJ1-2, is DAMVIQNPRYQVTQFGKPVTLSCSQTLNHNVMYWYQQKSSQAPKLLFHYYDKDFNNEADTPDNFQSRRPNTSFCFLDIRSPGLGDTAMYLCATSTDLHYGYTFGSGTRLTVV.

The chain recombines TRBV3-1 with TRBJ1-1, with D hard to call. Germline V gene sequence: CDR1 LGHDT, CDR2 YNNKEL (reference sequence). Trimming shortened V by 5 bases and J by 4 bases, and 11 bases separated the two germline ends. The CDR3 has 13 amino acids. CDR3 amino acids: CASSSPLFTEAFF. CDR3 bases: TGTGCCAGCAGCTCGCCATTGTTCACTGAAGCTTTCTTT. Looking up the rest from reference TRBV3-1 and TRBJ1-1 gives the full variable domain: DTAVSQTPKYLVTQMGNDKSIKCEQNLGHDTMYWYKQDSKKFLKIMFSYNNKELIINETVPNRFSPKSPDKAHLNLHINSLELGDSAVYFCASSSPLFTEAFFGQGTRLTVV.

The chain carries TRBV5-1 and TRBJ2-7, with D tentatively TRBD1 (7 bases). CDR3 size: 13 residues. From germline, CDR1 is SGHRS and CDR2 YFSETQ. V was trimmed by 3 bases and J by 5 bases, leaving 12 bases between them. The CDR3 region is CASSYGGGDEQYF. CDR3 in DNA: TGCGCCAGCAGCTACGGAGGGGGCGACGAGCAGTACTTC.

This chain uses TRBV5-1 with TRBJ2-1; no definite D call. The CDR3 totals 15 residues. The V end lost 0 bases, the J end lost 2 bases, and 9 bases lay between the germline ends. CDR1 is SGHRS, CDR2 YFSETQ, per germline. The CDR3 here is CASSLAAGPYNEQFF. For the CDR3, the DNA is TGCGCCAGCAGCTTGGCCGCTGGACCCTACAATGAGCAGTTCTTC.

This clonotype has a count of ten or more. The rearrangement joins TRBV24-1 to TRBJ1-1, with D maybe TRBD1 (5 bases). This CDR3 region has 13 residues. The germline gives CDR1 KGHDR, CDR2 SFDVKD. V was trimmed by 3 bases and J by 9 bases, leaving 13 bases between them. CDR3 residues: CATSDPDTEKAFF. In DNA form, the CDR3 reads TGTGCCACCAGTGATCCGGACACAGAAAAAGCTTTCTTT.

This clonotype came up many times. The chain is built from TRBV15 and TRBJ1-5; 7 nucleotides match TRBD1. The V segment lost 8 bases and the J segment 0 bases; nucleotides outside the gene matches: 7. The CDR3 is 15 residues long. CDR1 is LNHNV, CDR2 YYDKDF, per germline (reference sequence). In DNA, the CDR3 is TGTGCCACCGACCGGGACAGTTATAGCAATCAGCCCCAGCATTTT. Translation: CATDRDSYSNQPQHF.

This clonotype was counted between two and nine times. The genes are TRBV7-8 and TRBJ2-7; 13 nucleotides align to TRBD2. The CDR3 consists of 16 residues. V gave up 3 bases and J gave up 2 bases; unmatched junction bases: 4. The germline V gene has CDR1 SGHVS and CDR2 FQNEAQ. In DNA, the CDR3 is TGTGCCAGCAGCTTCGGGACTAGCGGGGTCACCTACGAGCAGTACGTC. Protein: CASSFGTSGVTYEQYV.

This clonotype showed up many times. Here the CDR3 DNA reads TGCGCCAGCAGCCAAGATAAAAGGGGGCTCTACGAGCAGTACTTC. Its protein is CASSQDKRGLYEQYF. The rearrangement uses TRBV4-3 and TRBJ2-7, with TRBD1 matching over 7 bases. Losses at the gene ends were 0 bases for V and 3 bases for J; bases not matched to a gene: 5. This CDR3 spans 15 amino acids. Germline-derived CDR1 and CDR2 are LGHNA and YSLEER.

This clonotype was counted many times. The rearrangement uses TRBV28 and TRBJ2-2, with D perhaps given as TRBD1 or TRBD2 (5 bases each). The V end was cut by 3 bases, the J end by 1 base, with 12 bases between. The CDR3 contains 16 residues. Germline-derived CDR1 and CDR2 are MDHEN and SYDVKM. The CDR3 spells CASSFYLGGNTGELFF. As DNA, the CDR3 is TGTGCCAGCAGTTTCTATCTTGGGGGGAACACCGGGGAGCTGTTTTTT. Together with reference TRBV28 and TRBJ2-2, the CDR3 gives the full variable domain: DVKVTQSSRYLVKRTGEKVFLECVQDMDHENMFWYRQDPGLGLRLIYFSYDVKMKEKGDIPEGYSVSREKKERFSLILESASTNQTSMYLCASSFYLGGNTGELFFGEGSRLTVL.

This clonotype was observed many times. V gene TRBV19 combines with J gene TRBJ2-7; 8 bases match TRBD2. Germline CDR1 LNHDA, CDR2 SQIVND (reference sequence). CDR3 size: 14 residues. Unmatched junction bases numbered 5, after V lost 7 bases and J lost 0 bases. The CDR3 nucleotides are TGTGCCAGTAAACAGCGGGGGCCCTCCTACGAGCAGTACTTC. This translates into CASKQRGPSYEQYF.

This clonotype was seen ten or more times. The rearrangement uses TRBV20-1 and TRBJ1-1, with D unclear. Germline V gene lookup returns CDR1 DFQATT and CDR2 SNEGSKA (reference sequence). There are 13 residues in the CDR3. Trimming took off 1 base at V and 5 bases at J, with 11 bases between the two ends. In DNA, the CDR3 is TGCAGTGCTAGAGGGCCGGGTGGGACTGAAGCTTTCTTT. Encoded protein: CSARGPGGTEAFF.

This clonotype was seen more than once but under ten times. The rearrangement uses TRBV5-1 and TRBJ2-6; D unclear. The CDR3 runs 14 residues. Germline V CDR1 and CDR2: SGHRS, YFSETQ. V was clipped by 5 bases and J by 0 bases, with 6 bases between them. The CDR3 protein is CASRIDSGANVLTF. CDR3 bases: TGCGCCAGCAGAATTGACTCTGGGGCCAACGTCCTGACTTTC.

In this sample, this clonotype turned up many times. The V gene is TRBV2, the J gene TRBJ2-1, with D unresolved. Germline CDR1 reads SNHLY; CDR2 reads FYNNEI. This CDR3 spans 12 amino acids. With 6 bases removed from V and 3 bases from J, the gap between germline ends came to 6 bases. The CDR3 DNA reads TGTGCCAGCAGCGGATACTACAATGAGCAGTTCTTC. Translation gives CASSGYYNEQFF.

This clonotype was picked up a small number of times. The chain has TRBV20-1 and TRBJ2-7; TRBD1 is a possible D gene (6 bases). The CDR3 totals 14 residues. Trimming cost V 7 bases and J 0 bases, with 16 bases left between them. Germline CDR1 DFQATT, CDR2 SNEGSKA (reference sequence). The CDR3 reads CSVQSQDSSYEQYF. CDR3 DNA sequence: TGCAGTGTCCAGTCCCAGGACAGCTCCTACGAGCAGTACTTC.

This clonotype appeared a few times. The chain recombines TRBV12-3 or TRBV12-4 with TRBJ1-6, with unresolved D. Trimming pared 3 bases from V and 7 bases from J, leaving 7 bases between. The CDR3 is 13 amino acids. The CDR3 nucleotides are TGTGCCAGCAGTTTCCGGACCAATTCACCCCTCCACTTT. Translation: CASSFRTNSPLHF.

V and J are TRBV5-1 and TRBJ2-1, with D perhaps matching TRBD1 or TRBD2 (6 bases each). The CDR3 consists of 14 residues. V was shortened by 4 bases and J by 2 bases, with 10 bases between the two germline ends. Germline V gene lookup returns CDR1 SGHRS and CDR2 YFSETQ. CDR3 loop: CASSGGTTYNEQFF. CDR3 DNA sequence: TGCGCCAGCAGCGGAGGGACAACCTACAATGAGCAGTTCTTC.

Of note for this clonotype: A much larger clone differs from this one at a single base, so this may be a read error. The DNA of the CDR3 is TGCAGCGTTATGACCTCTGGGGCCAACGTCATGACTTTC. This sequence encodes CSVMTSGANVMTF. The V call is TRBV29-1, the J call TRBJ2-6; D is perhaps TRBD1 (5 bases). The length of the CDR3 is 13 residues. CDR1 is SQVTM and CDR2 is ANQGSEA in the germline V gene.

This clonotype was observed a handful of times. The chain employs TRBV28 and TRBJ2-5; tentative D call: TRBD2 (6 bases). This CDR3 has 13 amino acids. Germline loops: CDR1 MDHEN, CDR2 SYDVKM. Deletions cut 6 bases from V and 0 bases from J, with 8 bases between. CDR3 sequence: CASRGTDQETQYF. The CDR3 nucleotides are TGTGCCAGCAGGGGGACTGACCAAGAGACCCAGTACTTC.

Many counts were recorded for this clonotype. The chain has TRBV28 and TRBJ2-4; 9 bases align to TRBD2. This CDR3 contains 16 residues. CDR1 and CDR2 (germline): MDHEN, SYDVKM. The V and J ends lost 4 bases and 6 bases, in that order; junction bases with no gene match: 10. CDR3 sequence reads: CASSSSVGRGGNIQYF. The CDR3 DNA follows: TGTGCCAGCAGTTCATCGGTGGGGCGGGGGGGAAACATTCAGTACTTC. The full variable domain, rest sourced from reference TRBV28 and TRBJ2-4, is DVKVTQSSRYLVKRTGEKVFLECVQDMDHENMFWYRQDPGLGLRLIYFSYDVKMKEKGDIPEGYSVSREKKERFSLILESASTNQTSMYLCASSSSVGRGGNIQYFGAGTRLSVL.

This chain links TRBV28 with TRBJ2-5, with 8 bases lining up with TRBD2. The J segment lost 1 base and the V segment lost 4 bases, leaving 5 bases of the junction unmatched. The CDR3 totals 15 residues. CDR1 is MDHEN and CDR2 is SYDVKM in the germline V gene. CDR3 sequence (DNA): TGTGCCAGCAGTTACCGGGGGGGCTCCCAAGAGACCCAGTACTTC. Encoded protein: CASSYRGGSQETQYF.